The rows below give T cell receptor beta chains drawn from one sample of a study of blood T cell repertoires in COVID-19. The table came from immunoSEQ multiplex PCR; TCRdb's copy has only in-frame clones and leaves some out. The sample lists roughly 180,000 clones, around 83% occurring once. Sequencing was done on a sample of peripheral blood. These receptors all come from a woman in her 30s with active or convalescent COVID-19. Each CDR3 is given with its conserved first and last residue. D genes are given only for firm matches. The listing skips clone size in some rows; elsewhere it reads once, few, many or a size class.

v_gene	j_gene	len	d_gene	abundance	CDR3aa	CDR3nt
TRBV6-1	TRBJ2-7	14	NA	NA	CASSEYGGTYEQYF	TGTGCCAGCAGTGAATATGGGGGGACCTACGAGCAGTACTTC
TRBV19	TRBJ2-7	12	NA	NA	CASSPGYYEQYF	TGTGCCAGTAGTCCAGGTTACTACGAGCAGTACTTC
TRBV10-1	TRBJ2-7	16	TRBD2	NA	CASSVYRTSGTREQYF	TGCGCCAGCAGTGTATATCGGACTAGCGGGACTCGCGAGCAGTACTTC
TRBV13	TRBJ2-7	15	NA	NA	CASSLTGLSAYEQYF	TGTGCCAGCAGCCTCACAGGACTAAGCGCCTACGAGCAGTACTTC
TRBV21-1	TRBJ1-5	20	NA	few	CASRGQGGGTGKDSDQPQHF	TGTGCCAGCAGGGGACAAGGAGGCGGGACAGGGAAGGATTCGGATCAGCCCCAGCATTTT
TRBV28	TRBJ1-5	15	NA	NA	CASSRSDRDNQPQHF	TGTGCCAGCAGCCGGAGCGACAGAGATAATCAGCCCCAGCATTTT
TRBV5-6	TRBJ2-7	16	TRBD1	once	CASRYLTGAVYYEQYF	TGTGCCAGCAGGTACCTCACAGGGGCGGTCTACTACGAGCAGTACTTC
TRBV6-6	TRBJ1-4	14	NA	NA	CASIGGLPNEKLFF	TGTGCCAGCATCGGGGGGTTGCCTAATGAAAAACTGTTTTTT
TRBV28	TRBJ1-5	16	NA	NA	CASSSPGKGGNQPQHF	TGTGCCAGCAGTTCCCCGGGAAAAGGAGGCAATCAGCCCCAGCATTTT
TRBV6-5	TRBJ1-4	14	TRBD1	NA	CASSIQGPNEKLFF	TGTGCCAGCAGTATACAGGGGCCTAATGAAAAACTGTTTTTT
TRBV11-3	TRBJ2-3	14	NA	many	CASSSRQGTDTQYF	TGTGCCAGCAGCTCCCGACAGGGCACAGATACGCAGTATTTT
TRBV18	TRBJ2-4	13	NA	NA	CASSRDSKNIQYF	TGTGCCAGCTCACGGGACTCCAAAAACATTCAGTACTTC
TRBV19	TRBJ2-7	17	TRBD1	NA	CASSLTPTSGTGNEQYF	TGTGCCAGTAGCCTCACCCCCACTTCCGGGACAGGGAACGAGCAGTACTTC
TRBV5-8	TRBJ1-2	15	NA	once	CASSPGPERGGSYTF	TGTGCCAGCAGCCCGGGCCCGGAGAGGGGAGGTAGCTACACCTTC
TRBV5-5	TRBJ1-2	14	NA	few	CASRFRTENYGYTF	TGTGCCAGCAGATTTAGGACAGAGAACTATGGCTACACCTTC
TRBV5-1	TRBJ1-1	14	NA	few	CASSLGAKNTEAFF	TGCGCCAGCAGCTTGGGCGCAAAGAACACTGAAGCTTTCTTT
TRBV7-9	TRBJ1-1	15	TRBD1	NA	CASSLDRDKNTEAFF	TGTGCCAGCAGCTTGGACAGGGATAAGAACACTGAAGCTTTCTTT
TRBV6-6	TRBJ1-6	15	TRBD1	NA	CASSDRTGGFSPLHF	TGTGCCAGCAGTGACCGGACAGGGGGTTTTTCACCCCTCCACTTT
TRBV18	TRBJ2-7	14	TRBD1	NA	CASSPGTGVGEQYF	TGTGCCAGCTCACCAGGGACAGGGGTTGGGGAGCAGTACTTC
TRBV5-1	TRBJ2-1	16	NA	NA	CASSLVAEELYNEQFF	TGCGCCAGCAGCTTGGTTGCGGAAGAATTGTACAATGAGCAGTTCTTC
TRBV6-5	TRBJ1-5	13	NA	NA	CASGRGVNQPQHF	TGTGCCAGTGGCAGGGGAGTAAATCAGCCCCAGCATTTT
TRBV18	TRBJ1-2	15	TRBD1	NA	CASSPQKGAVYGYTF	TGTGCCAGCTCACCACAAAAGGGGGCTGTCTATGGCTACACCTTC
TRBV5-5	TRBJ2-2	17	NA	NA	CASSLAGTSSGTGELFF	TGTGCCAGCAGCTTAGCCGGGACATCCTCGGGCACCGGGGAGCTGTTTTTT
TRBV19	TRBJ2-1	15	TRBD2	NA	CASSPWTSGDNEQFF	TGTGCCAGTAGTCCTTGGACTAGCGGGGACAATGAGCAGTTCTTC